The 31 T cell receptor beta chains presented below share a single source sample, sequenced in a study of CD8 T cells in ankylosing spondylitis. One entry per CDR3 protein, called by TCRdb with MiXCR from the 5' RACE reads. The profile covers around 770,000 distinct CDR3 sequences, with 12% appearing a single time and roughly 0.51% taken by the ten largest. No antigens are known for them. Study-wide results and limits: Made up of 7 to 9 highly homologous variants, a TCR beta motif appeared characteristic of ankylosing spondylitis blood.

Sample: blood, either unsorted or a sorted T cell fraction (not recorded which). The receptors shown here come from a male donor with ankylosing spondylitis.

CDR3 DNA sequence: TGTGCCAGCAGCCAAGATGGGTCCAGGGCCACTGAAGCTTTCTTT. Translated: CASSQDGSRATEAFF. The chain uses TRBV4-2 and TRBJ1-1; D might be TRBD1 (5 bases). The ends were cut back, 0 bases at V and 4 bases at J, with 12 bases in the middle. This CDR3 is built from 15 residues. The germline V gene encodes CDR1 LGHNA and CDR2 YNFKEQ.

Only a few counts were recorded for this clonotype. The CDR3 is CASSLARTSGVSSYEQYF. The CDR3 DNA reads TGTGCCAGCAGCTTAGCCCGGACTAGCGGGGTTAGCTCCTACGAGCAGTACTTC. This rearrangement joins TRBV11-3 to TRBJ2-7, with 12 bases that match TRBD2. Looked up from germline, CDR1 is SGHNT and CDR2 is YENEEA. The junction had 7 bases not matched to a gene; V was cut back by 1 base and J by 0 bases. The CDR3 runs to 18 residues.

There are a few counts of this clonotype. The V and J genes are TRBV5-5 and TRBJ2-6; no definite D call. The CDR3 length is 17 residues. Germline-derived CDR1 and CDR2 are SGHKS and YYEKEE (reference sequence). V was shortened by 0 bases and J by 0 bases, with 10 bases between the two germline ends. The CDR3 spells CASSLGQSSSGANVLTF. In DNA, the CDR3 is TGTGCCAGCAGCTTGGGGCAGTCCAGCTCTGGGGCCAACGTCCTGACTTTC.

This clonotype was detected only a few times. The chain joins TRBV6-1 to TRBJ1-4; the D gene is possibly TRBD1 (6 bases). Deletions cut 8 bases from V and 13 bases from J, with 20 bases between. The V gene's germline CDR1 is MNHNS and CDR2 SASEGT. This CDR3 is 13 amino acids long. The CDR3 is CASSPLGGYGLFF. The CDR3 region has the DNA TGTGCCAGCTCTCCGCTGGGGGGCTACGGACTGTTTTTT.

This clonotype appeared a few times. This chain joins TRBV20-1 and TRBJ1-1; D gene uncertain. V was cut by 0 bases and J by 0 bases, with 8 bases left in between. From germline, CDR1 is DFQATT and CDR2 SNEGSKA (reference sequence). This CDR3 comprises 14 residues. This CDR3 reads CSAREQPMNTEAFF. Written as DNA, the CDR3 is TGCAGTGCTAGAGAACAGCCCATGAACACTGAAGCTTTCTTT.

The chain combines TRBV20-1 with TRBJ1-1, with D maybe TRBD1 (6 bases). V lost 3 bases, J lost 5 bases, and 16 bases lay in between. CDR3 length equals 14 residues. CDR1 and CDR2 (germline): DFQATT, SNEGSKA (reference sequence). CDR3 bases: TGCAGTGCTAGGAGCTTGCAGGGGTGGACTGAAGCTTTCTTT. This sequence encodes CSARSLQGWTEAFF.

The CDR3 sequence is CASSPLLGRVDYEQYF. CDR3 DNA sequence: TGTGCCAGCAGCCCCCTTTTAGGACGGGTGGACTACGAGCAGTACTTC. This chain links TRBV7-9 with TRBJ2-7, with unresolved D. CDR3 size: 16 residues. CDR1 is SEHNR, CDR2 FQNEAQ, per germline (reference sequence). Trimming took off 5 bases at V and 3 bases at J, with 20 bases between the two ends.

The chain links TRBV7-9 to TRBJ2-7, with 7 positions matching TRBD1. The V segment lost 8 bases and the J segment 7 bases; nucleotides outside the gene matches: 20. This CDR3 spans 16 amino acids. Germline lookup yields CDR1 SEHNR and CDR2 FQNEAQ (reference sequence). The CDR3 is CASGRIEAAGGREQYF. CDR3 nucleotide sequence: TGTGCCAGCGGCCGAATAGAAGCGGCAGGGGGTAGGGAGCAGTACTTC. Filled out from reference TRBV7-9 and TRBJ2-7, the complete variable domain reads DTGVSQNPRHKITKRGQNVTFRCDPISEHNRLYWYRQTLGQGPEFLTYFQNEAQLEKSRLLSDRFSAERPKGSFSTLEIQRTEQGDSAMYLCASGRIEAAGGREQYFGPGTRLTVT.

The genes are TRBV20-1 and TRBJ1-4, with D unclear. This CDR3 contains 17 residues. V shed 6 bases and J shed 0 bases, with 20 bases lying between them. Germline values: CDR1 DFQATT, CDR2 SNEGSKA (reference sequence). The CDR3 spells CSASRVLTDSTNEKLFF. In nucleotides, the CDR3 is TGCAGTGCCTCCCGAGTGTTAACAGACTCAACTAATGAAAAACTGTTTTTT.

The sample holds a few counts of this clonotype. The chain has TRBV12-3 or TRBV12-4 and TRBJ2-7; TRBD1 agrees at 11 bases. The CDR3 contains 14 residues. The V segment lost 6 bases and the J segment 5 bases; nucleotides outside the gene matches: 6. As DNA, the CDR3 is TGTGCCAGCAGCCCCCGGGACAGGGGGAACGAGCAGTACTTC. Its translation is CASSPRDRGNEQYF.

Ten or more counts support this clonotype. CDR3 DNA sequence: TGTGCCAGCAGTCCCCGGCTTCGGTATGGCTACACCTTC. Translation: CASSPRLRYGYTF. The chain has TRBV6-1 and TRBJ1-2; D is ambiguous. The germline CDR1 and CDR2 sequences are MNHNS and SASEGT. V was cut by 5 bases and J by 5 bases, with 12 bases left in between. The CDR3 loop spans 13 amino acids.

This chain links TRBV4-3 with TRBJ2-1; 9 bases agree with TRBD2. Germline CDR1 LGHNA, CDR2 YSLEER. V was pared by 1 base and J by 3 bases, with 4 bases of the junction left unmatched. The CDR3 sequence is 16 residues long. The CDR3 reads CASSQAGTSRYNEQFF. The CDR3 bases are TGCGCCAGCAGCCAAGCCGGGACTAGCCGCTACAATGAGCAGTTCTTC.

With regard to this clonotype: Since no conserved phenylalanine or tryptophan closes the CDR3, a read error is the likely cause. CDR3 sequence reads: CASSLGQGGSYGYTI. CDR3 sequence (DNA): TGTGCCAGCAGCTTGGGACAGGGGGGATCCTATGGCTACACCATC. The rearrangement links TRBV7-2 to TRBJ1-2; TRBD1 matches at 11 bases. Germline loops: CDR1 SGHTA, CDR2 FQGNSA. The CDR3 runs 15 residues. The trim removed 3 bases at V and 4 bases at J, leaving 4 bases unmatched.

The chain combines TRBV18 with TRBJ1-2, with a tentative D call TRBD1 (6 bases). The CDR3 is 17 amino acids. Trimming pared 6 bases from V and 8 bases from J, leaving 28 bases between. Germline V CDR1 and CDR2: KGHSH, LQKENI. CDR3 DNA sequence: TGTGCCAGCTCCGAACGAGGGGGGACGTCCCTCCCGTTGGGCTACACCTTC. Its translation: CASSERGGTSLPLGYTF. The full variable domain, in which reference TRBV18 and TRBJ1-2 provide the parts outside the CDR3, is NAGVMQNPRHLVRRRGQEARLRCSPMKGHSHVYWYRQLPEEGLKFMVYLQKENIIDESGMPKERFSAEFPKEGPSILRIQQVVRGDSAAYFCASSERGGTSLPLGYTFGSGTRLTVV.

The J gene is TRBJ2-7, the V gene TRBV7-4, with 12 bases that match TRBD2. CDR3 length: 15 residues. Germline V CDR1 and CDR2: SGHVT, SQSDAQ. Trimming cost V 5 bases and J 3 bases; bases outside gene matches: 5. Written as DNA, the CDR3 is TGTGCCAGCAGCCGGACTAGCGGGAAAAACTACGAGCAGTACTTC. It is translated as CASSRTSGKNYEQYF.

The CDR3, as DNA: TGCAGTGCTAGCAGACACCGTAACACTGAAGCTTTCTTT. Amino acid sequence: CSASRHRNTEAFF. V gene TRBV20-1 combines with J gene TRBJ1-1, with D hard to call. The CDR3 is 13 residues long. The V end lost 3 bases, the J end lost 2 bases, and 10 bases lay between the germline ends. Germline assignment: CDR1 DFQATT and CDR2 SNEGSKA (reference sequence).

The V gene is TRBV20-1, the J gene TRBJ1-2, with a tentative D call TRBD1 (5 bases). Germline values: CDR1 DFQATT, CDR2 SNEGSKA (reference sequence). This CDR3 spans 17 amino acids. With 1 base removed from V and 4 bases from J, the gap between germline ends came to 22 bases. The CDR3 is CSARGPGMGRPGYGYTF. The CDR3 nucleotides read TGCAGTGCTAGAGGGCCGGGGATGGGACGGCCGGGCTATGGCTACACCTTC.

This clonotype was found a few times. This rearrangement joins TRBV11-2 to TRBJ2-2; TRBD1 matches 9 bases. The CDR3 covers 14 residues. Germline assignment: CDR1 SGHAT and CDR2 FQNNGV. With 6 bases clipped from V and 6 bases from J, the junction kept 5 bases outside the gene matches. CDR3 loop: CASSFDRGSGELFF. Written as DNA, the CDR3 is TGTGCCAGCAGTTTTGACAGGGGGTCCGGGGAGCTGTTTTTT. Full variable domain (missing parts from reference TRBV11-2 and TRBJ2-2): EAGVAQSPRYKIIEKRQSVAFWCNPISGHATLYWYQQILGQGPKLLIQFQNNGVVDDSQLPKDRFSAERLKGVDSTLKIQPAKLEDSAVYLCASSFDRGSGELFFGEGSRLTVL.

The chain has TRBV6-4 and TRBJ2-3, with 8 bases aligning to TRBD2. Germline CDR1 MRHNA, CDR2 SNTAGT. There are 18 residues in the CDR3. V was pared by 5 bases and J by 2 bases, with 15 bases of the junction left unmatched. CDR3 in amino acids: CASSLFGLAGTSTDTQYF. The CDR3 DNA reads TGTGCCAGCAGTCTATTCGGATTAGCGGGAACGTCCACAGATACGCAGTATTTT.

This clonotype was seen many times. This chain connects TRBV10-3 to TRBJ1-2, with a possible D match to TRBD1 (5 bases). This CDR3 is 16 amino acids long. The ends were cut back, 4 bases at V and 0 bases at J, with 15 bases in the middle. Germline V CDR1 and CDR2: ENHRY, SYGVKD. The CDR3 coding sequence is TGTGCCATCAGTGCCGCCGGGGACCGCCCTAACTATGGCTACACCTTC. Translating gives CAISAAGDRPNYGYTF.

The CDR3 loop is CASSPRQGILETQYF. In DNA, the CDR3 is TGCGCCAGCAGCCCCCGACAGGGTATCTTGGAGACCCAGTACTTC. The V and J genes are TRBV5-1 and TRBJ2-5, with 7 nucleotides matching TRBD1. This CDR3 has 15 residues. Per germline, CDR1 SGHRS and CDR2 YFSETQ. The trim removed 4 bases at V and 5 bases at J, leaving 11 bases unmatched.

V usage is TRBV15 and J usage is TRBJ2-1; weak D call: TRBD2 (6 bases). V was pared by 1 base and J by 3 bases, with 16 bases between. CDR1 and CDR2 (germline): LNHNV, YYDKDF (reference sequence). CDR3 length equals 17 residues. The CDR3 DNA reads as TGTGCCACCAGCAGAGTTTGGGGAGGCAGCGGCTACAATGAGCAGTTCTTC. Its translation: CATSRVWGGSGYNEQFF.

The V gene is TRBV7-9, the J gene TRBJ1-2, with 11 bases aligning to TRBD1. Germline assignment: CDR1 SEHNR and CDR2 FQNEAQ (reference sequence). V gave up 6 bases and J gave up 5 bases; unmatched junction bases: 8. The length of the CDR3 is 15 residues. The CDR3 sequence: CASSRGQGAEYGYTF. The DNA for the CDR3 is TGTGCCAGCAGTCGAGGACAGGGGGCTGAATATGGCTACACCTTC.

This clonotype was detected only a few times. The chain couples TRBV29-1 to TRBJ1-3, with D possibly being TRBD1 (5 bases). The CDR3 has 14 amino acids. Germline V CDR1 and CDR2: SQVTM, ANQGSEA. Trimming removed 1 base from V and 2 bases from J, with 9 bases in between. CDR3 bases: TGCAGCGTTGAAGGGGGCAGGGCTGGAAACACCATATATTTT. This sequence encodes CSVEGGRAGNTIYF.

The chain links TRBV5-1 to TRBJ1-1; D gene uncertain. V was cut by 0 bases and J by 1 base, with 10 bases left in between. Germline lookup yields CDR1 SGHRS and CDR2 YFSETQ. The CDR3 totals 15 residues. CDR3 nucleotides: TGCGCCAGCAGCTTGGACCCCCAGAAGAACACTGAAGCTTTCTTT. It is translated as CASSLDPQKNTEAFF.

This clonotype appeared a few times. This chain links TRBV28 with TRBJ1-1, with D possibly matching TRBD1 (6 bases). V lost 5 bases, J lost 2 bases, and 21 bases lay in between. There are 17 residues in the CDR3. Germline CDR1 and CDR2: MDHEN and SYDVKM. The CDR3 reads CASSRPLGARTNTEAFF. In DNA, the CDR3 is TGTGCCAGCAGTCGCCCATTGGGGGCGCGGACAAACACTGAAGCTTTCTTT.

There are many counts of this clonotype. The chain couples TRBV29-1 to TRBJ1-4, with 7 positions matching TRBD1. CDR1 SQVTM and CDR2 ANQGSEA come from the germline V gene. This CDR3 is 13 amino acids long. V lost 6 bases, J lost 3 bases, and 4 bases stayed unmatched. The CDR3 region has the DNA TGCAGCGTGCGACAGGGACCTAATGAAAAACTGTTTTTT. This encodes CSVRQGPNEKLFF.

This clonotype showed up many times. The chain couples TRBV5-6 to TRBJ2-6; TRBD1 might be the D (5 bases). Trimming stripped 2 bases from V and 1 base from J, with 7 bases between. Germline CDR1 reads SGHDT; CDR2 reads YYEEEE. The length of the CDR3 is 15 residues. CDR3 nucleotide sequence: TGTGCCAGCAGCTTTACAGGATCTGGGGCCAACGTCCTGACTTTC. As protein: CASSFTGSGANVLTF.

In this sample, this clonotype turned up a few times. Compared with germline, one end of the junction differs, possibly owing to a read error. Here the CDR3 DNA reads TGCTGGCACAGAGATAGAGGGGGTTACGAGCAGTACTTC. This sequence encodes CWHRDRGGYEQYF. This chain joins TRBV5-6 and TRBJ2-7; perhaps TRBD1 as D (6 bases). CDR3 length: 13 residues. From germline, CDR1 is SGHDT and CDR2 YYEEEE.

Only a few counts were recorded for this clonotype. The chain recombines TRBV29-1 with TRBJ1-1; tentatively, D is TRBD1 (5 bases). This CDR3 is 12 amino acids long. Germline V lookup: CDR1 SQVTM, CDR2 ANQGSEA. The V and J ends lost 6 bases and 7 bases respectively, with 15 bases between them. This CDR3 reads CSVGRGGDEAFF. The CDR3 DNA sequence: TGCAGCGTGGGACGGGGCGGCGATGAAGCTTTCTTT.

This clonotype was seen only a few times. J is TRBJ1-2 and V is TRBV5-1; maybe TRBD1 (5 bases). The CDR3 length is 15 residues. V was cut by 4 bases and J by 3 bases, with 16 bases left in between. The V gene's germline CDR1 is SGHRS and CDR2 YFSETQ. CDR3 amino acids: CASSPDGRVYYGYTF. The CDR3 DNA sequence: TGCGCCAGCAGCCCGGACGGCAGGGTTTACTATGGCTACACCTTC.